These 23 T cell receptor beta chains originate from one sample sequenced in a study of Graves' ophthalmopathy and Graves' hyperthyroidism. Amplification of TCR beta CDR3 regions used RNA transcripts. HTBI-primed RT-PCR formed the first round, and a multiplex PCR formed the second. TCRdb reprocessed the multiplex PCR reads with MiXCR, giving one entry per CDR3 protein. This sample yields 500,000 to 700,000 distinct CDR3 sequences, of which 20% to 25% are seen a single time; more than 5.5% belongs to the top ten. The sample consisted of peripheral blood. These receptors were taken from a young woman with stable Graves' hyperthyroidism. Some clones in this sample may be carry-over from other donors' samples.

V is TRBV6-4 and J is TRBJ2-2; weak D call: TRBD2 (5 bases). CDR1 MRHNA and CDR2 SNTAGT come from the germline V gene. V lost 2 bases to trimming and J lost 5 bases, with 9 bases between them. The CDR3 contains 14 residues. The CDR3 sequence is CASSDDGETGELFF. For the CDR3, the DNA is TGTGCCAGCAGTGACGACGGGGAGACCGGGGAGCTGTTTTTT.

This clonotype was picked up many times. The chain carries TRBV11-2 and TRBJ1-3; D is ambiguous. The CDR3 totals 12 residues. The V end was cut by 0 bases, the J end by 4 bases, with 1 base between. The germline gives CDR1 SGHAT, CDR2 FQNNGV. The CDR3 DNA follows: TGTGCCAGCAGCTTAGAAGGAAACACCATATATTTT. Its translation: CASSLEGNTIYF.

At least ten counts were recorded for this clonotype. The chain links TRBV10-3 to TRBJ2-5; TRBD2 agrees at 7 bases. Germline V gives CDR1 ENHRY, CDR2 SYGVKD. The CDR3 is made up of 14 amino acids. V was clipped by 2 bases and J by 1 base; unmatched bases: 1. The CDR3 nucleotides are TGTGCCATCAGTGAGGGCGGGGGCCAAGAGACCCAGTACTTC. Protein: CAISEGGGQETQYF.

CDR3 sequence reads: CAWSVRGYGYTF. In DNA, the CDR3 is TGTGCCTGGAGTGTCAGGGGCTATGGCTACACCTTC. V usage is TRBV30 and J usage is TRBJ1-2; maybe TRBD1 (6 bases). This CDR3 has 12 residues. The germline V gene encodes CDR1 GTSNPN and CDR2 SVGIG (reference sequence). V was pared by 0 bases and J by 4 bases, with 6 bases between.

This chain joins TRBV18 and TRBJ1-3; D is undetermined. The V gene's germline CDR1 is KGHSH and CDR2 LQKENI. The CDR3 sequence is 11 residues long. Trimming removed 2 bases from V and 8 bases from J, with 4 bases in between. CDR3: CASSPGHTIYF. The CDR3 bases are TGTGCCAGCTCACCAGGGCACACCATATATTTT.

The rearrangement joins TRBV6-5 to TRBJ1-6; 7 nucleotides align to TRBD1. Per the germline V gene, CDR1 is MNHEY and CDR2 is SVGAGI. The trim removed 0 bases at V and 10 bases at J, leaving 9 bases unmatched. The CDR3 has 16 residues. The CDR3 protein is CASSYSRGGGGSPLHF. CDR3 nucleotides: TGTGCCAGCAGTTACTCGAGGGGAGGGGGCGGATCACCCCTCCACTTT.

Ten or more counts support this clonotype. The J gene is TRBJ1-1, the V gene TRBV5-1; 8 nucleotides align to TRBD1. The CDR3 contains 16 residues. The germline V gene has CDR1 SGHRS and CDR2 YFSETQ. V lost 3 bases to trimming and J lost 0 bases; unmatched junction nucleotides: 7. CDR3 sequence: CASSSLQGGLNTEAFF. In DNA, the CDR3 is TGCGCCAGCAGCTCCCTACAGGGGGGGCTGAACACTGAAGCTTTCTTT.

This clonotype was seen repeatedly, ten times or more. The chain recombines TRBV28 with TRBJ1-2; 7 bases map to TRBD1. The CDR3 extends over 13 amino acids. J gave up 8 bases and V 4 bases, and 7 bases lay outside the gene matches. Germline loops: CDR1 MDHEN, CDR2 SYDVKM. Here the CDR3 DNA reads TGTGCCAGCAGTTCTACAGGGGAGCGGGGCTACACCTTC. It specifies CASSSTGERGYTF.

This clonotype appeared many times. The CDR3 reads CASSKTSVPQETQYF. CDR3 nucleotides: TGTGCCAGTAGTAAGACGTCAGTCCCCCAAGAGACCCAGTACTTC. The chain employs TRBV19 and TRBJ2-5, with D unclear. Germline CDR1 is LNHDA and CDR2 is SQIVND (reference sequence). CDR3 length: 15 residues. V was cut by 4 bases and J by 1 base, with 13 bases left in between.

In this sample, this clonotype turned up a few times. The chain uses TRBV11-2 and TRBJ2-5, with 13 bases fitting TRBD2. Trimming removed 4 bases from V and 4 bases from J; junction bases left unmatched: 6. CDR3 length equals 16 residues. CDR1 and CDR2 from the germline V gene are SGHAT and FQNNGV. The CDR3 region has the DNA TGTGCCAGCAGCTACCCGGGACTAGCGGGGTTAGAGACCCAGTACTTC. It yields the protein CASSYPGLAGLETQYF. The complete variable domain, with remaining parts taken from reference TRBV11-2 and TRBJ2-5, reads EAGVAQSPRYKIIEKRQSVAFWCNPISGHATLYWYQQILGQGPKLLIQFQNNGVVDDSQLPKDRFSAERLKGVDSTLKIQPAKLEDSAVYLCASSYPGLAGLETQYFGPGTRLLVL.

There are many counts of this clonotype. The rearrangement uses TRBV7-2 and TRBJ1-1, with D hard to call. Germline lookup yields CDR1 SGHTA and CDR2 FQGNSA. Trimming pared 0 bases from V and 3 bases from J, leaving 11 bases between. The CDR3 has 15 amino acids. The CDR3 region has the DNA TGTGCCAGCAGCTTAGCCATGGGTCTGGACACTGAAGCTTTCTTT. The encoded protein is CASSLAMGLDTEAFF.

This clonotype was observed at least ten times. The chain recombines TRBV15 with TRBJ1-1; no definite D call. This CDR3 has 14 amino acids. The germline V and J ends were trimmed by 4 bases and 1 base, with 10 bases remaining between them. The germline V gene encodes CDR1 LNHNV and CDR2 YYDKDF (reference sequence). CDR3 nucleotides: TGTGCCACCAGCACGTTCCGGGGGAACACTGAAGCTTTCTTT. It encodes CATSTFRGNTEAFF.

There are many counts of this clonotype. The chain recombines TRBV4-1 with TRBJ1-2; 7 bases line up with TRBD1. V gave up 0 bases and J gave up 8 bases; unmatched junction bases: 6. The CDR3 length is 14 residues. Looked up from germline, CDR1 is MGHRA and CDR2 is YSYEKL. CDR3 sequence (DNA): TGCGCCAGCAGCCAAGAGGAGGGGGCGCGAGGCTACACCTTC. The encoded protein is CASSQEEGARGYTF.

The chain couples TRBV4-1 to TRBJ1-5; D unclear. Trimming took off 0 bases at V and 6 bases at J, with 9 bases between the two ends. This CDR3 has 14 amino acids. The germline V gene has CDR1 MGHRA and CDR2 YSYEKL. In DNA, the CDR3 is TGCGCCAGCAGCCAAGATCAGTTCCGTCAGCCCCAGCATTTT. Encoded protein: CASSQDQFRQPQHF.

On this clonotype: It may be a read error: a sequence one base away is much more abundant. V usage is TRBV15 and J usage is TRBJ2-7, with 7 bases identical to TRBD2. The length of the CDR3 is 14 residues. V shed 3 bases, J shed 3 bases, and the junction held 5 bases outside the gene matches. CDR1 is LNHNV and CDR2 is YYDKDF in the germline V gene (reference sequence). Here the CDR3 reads CATSRRGYFYEQYF. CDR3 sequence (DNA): TGTGCCACCAGCAGGCGGGGGTACTTCTACGAGCAGTACTTC. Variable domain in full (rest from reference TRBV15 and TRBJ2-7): DAMVIQNPRYQVTQFGKPVTLSCSQTLNHNVMYWYQQKSSQAPKLLFHYYDKDFNNEADTPDNFQSRRPNTSFCFLDIRSPGLGDTAMYLCATSRRGYFYEQYFGPGTRLTVT.

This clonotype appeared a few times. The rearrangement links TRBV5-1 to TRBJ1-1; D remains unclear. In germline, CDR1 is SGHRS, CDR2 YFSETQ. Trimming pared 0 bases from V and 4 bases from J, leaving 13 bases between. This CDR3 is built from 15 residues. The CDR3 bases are TGCGCCAGCAGCTTGGAGCCCTCCGGGAGCACTGAAGCTTTCTTT. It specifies CASSLEPSGSTEAFF. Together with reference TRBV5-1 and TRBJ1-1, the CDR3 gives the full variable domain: KAGVTQTPRYLIKTRGQQVTLSCSPISGHRSVSWYQQTPGQGLQFLFEYFSETQRNKGNFPGRFSGRQFSNSRSEMNVSTLELGDSALYLCASSLEPSGSTEAFFGQGTRLTVV.

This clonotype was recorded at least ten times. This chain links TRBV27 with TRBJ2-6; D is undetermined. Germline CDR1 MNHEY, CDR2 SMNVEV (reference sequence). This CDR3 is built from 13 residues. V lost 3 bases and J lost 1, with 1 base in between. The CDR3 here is CASSFSGANVLTF. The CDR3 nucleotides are TGTGCCAGCAGTTTTTCTGGGGCCAACGTCCTGACTTTC.

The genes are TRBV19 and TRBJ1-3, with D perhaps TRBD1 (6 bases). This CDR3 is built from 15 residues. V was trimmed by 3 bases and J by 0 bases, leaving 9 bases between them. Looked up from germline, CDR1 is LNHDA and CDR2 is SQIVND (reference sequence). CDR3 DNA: TGTGCCAGTAGTATGGGGGCGATCTCTGGAAACACCATATATTTT. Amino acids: CASSMGAISGNTIYF.

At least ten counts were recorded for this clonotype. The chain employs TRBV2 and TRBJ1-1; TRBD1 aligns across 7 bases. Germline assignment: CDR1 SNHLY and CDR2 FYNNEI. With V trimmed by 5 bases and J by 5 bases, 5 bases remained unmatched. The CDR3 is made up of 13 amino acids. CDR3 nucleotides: TGTGCCAGCAGTTCAGAACAGGGGACTGAAGCTTTCTTT. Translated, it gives CASSSEQGTEAFF.

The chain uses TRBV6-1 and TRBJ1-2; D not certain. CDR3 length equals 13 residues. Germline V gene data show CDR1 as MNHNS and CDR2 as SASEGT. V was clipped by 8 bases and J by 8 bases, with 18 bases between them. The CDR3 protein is CASRGEIVGGYTF. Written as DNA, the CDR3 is TGTGCCAGCCGAGGAGAGATCGTGGGAGGCTACACCTTC.

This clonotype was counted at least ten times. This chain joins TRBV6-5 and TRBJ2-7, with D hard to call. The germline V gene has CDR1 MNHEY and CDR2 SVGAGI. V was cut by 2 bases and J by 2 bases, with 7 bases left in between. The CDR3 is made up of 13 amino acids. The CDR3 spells CASSYGGTYEQYF. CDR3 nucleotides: TGTGCCAGCAGTTACGGTGGAACCTACGAGCAGTACTTC.

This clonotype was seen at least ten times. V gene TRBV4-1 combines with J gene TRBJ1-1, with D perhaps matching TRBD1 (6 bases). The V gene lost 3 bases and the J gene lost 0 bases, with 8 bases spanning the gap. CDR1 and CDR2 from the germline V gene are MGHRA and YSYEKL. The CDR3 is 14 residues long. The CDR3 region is CASSHGQLNTEAFF. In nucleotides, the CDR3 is TGCGCCAGCAGCCACGGACAGTTGAACACTGAAGCTTTCTTT.

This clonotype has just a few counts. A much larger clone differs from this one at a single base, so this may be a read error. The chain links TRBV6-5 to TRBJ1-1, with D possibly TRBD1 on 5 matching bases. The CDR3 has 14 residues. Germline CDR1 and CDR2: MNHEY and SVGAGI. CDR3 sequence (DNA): TGTGCCAGCGGTTACGGGGCCCCGGTACCTGAAGCTTTCTTT. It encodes CASGYGAPVPEAFF.